One and the same sample provided the 18 T cell receptor beta chains below, sequenced in a study of cytomegalovirus exposure and HLA in healthy donors. Primers for the PCR totalled 60 Vbeta and 13 Jbeta. Profiled with immunoSEQ multiplex PCR; TCRdb holds only in-frame clones, not every one. This sample has under 200,000 clones, with around 80% found just once. Sample: PBMCs. Source of these receptors: a woman aged 18-29 years in good health and CMV-seronegative.

V and J are TRBV4-3 and TRBJ2-3; TRBD1 matches 7 bases. There are 17 residues in the CDR3. Germline-derived CDR1 and CDR2 are LGHNA and YSLEER. After removal of 1 base from V and 6 bases from J, the junction contained 13 bases not matched to a gene. The CDR3 loop is CASSQGNQDRQRDTQYF. The CDR3 DNA is TGCGCCAGCAGCCAAGGAAATCAGGACAGGCAAAGGGATACGCAGTATTTT.

CDR3 sequence: CAWSGQGADTQYF. DNA for the CDR3: TGTGCCTGGAGTGGACAGGGTGCAGATACGCAGTATTTT. This chain joins TRBV30 and TRBJ2-3; 7 bases map to TRBD1. The V and J ends lost 1 base and 4 bases, in that order; junction bases with no gene match: 2. Germline V gene sequence: CDR1 GTSNPN, CDR2 SVGIG (reference sequence). CDR3 size: 13 residues.

This chain links TRBV28 with TRBJ2-3, with 8 bases that match TRBD2. V dropped 2 bases and J dropped 6; count of bases not matched to a gene: 7. Germline-derived CDR1 and CDR2 are MDHEN and SYDVKM. The CDR3 has 15 residues. This CDR3 reads CASSLMAGGGDTQYF. The CDR3 DNA reads TGTGCCAGCAGTTTAATGGCGGGAGGTGGTGATACGCAGTATTTT.

This clone was seen a single time. The V call is TRBV2, the J call TRBJ2-1; 11 bases are a match to TRBD2. With 4 bases clipped from V and 12 bases from J, the junction kept 5 bases outside the gene matches. Germline V gives CDR1 SNHLY, CDR2 FYNNEI. The CDR3 covers 13 residues. The CDR3 bases are TGTGCCAGCAGTGGGACTAGCGGGTACGGGCAGTTCTTC. It is translated as CASSGTSGYGQFF.

This chain joins TRBV7-2 and TRBJ1-5; D is possibly TRBD1 (6 bases). V was clipped by 4 bases and J by 0 bases, with 10 bases between them. The germline gives CDR1 SGHTA, CDR2 FQGNSA. The CDR3 covers 15 residues. The CDR3 region is CASSYRGFSNQPQHF. The CDR3 DNA sequence: TGTGCCAGCAGCTATAGGGGGTTTAGCAATCAGCCCCAGCATTTT.

This chain uses TRBV9 with TRBJ2-7, with a weak D call TRBD1 (5 bases). The CDR3 totals 15 residues. V was trimmed by 0 bases and J by 4 bases, leaving 14 bases between them. Per the germline V gene, CDR1 is SGDLS and CDR2 is YYNGEE. The CDR3 spells CASSVGSQGDYEQYF. CDR3 DNA: TGTGCCAGCAGCGTAGGTTCCCAGGGCGATTACGAGCAGTACTTC.

This clone was seen once. V is TRBV7-9 and J is TRBJ1-4; 12 nucleotides match TRBD1. This CDR3 is 16 amino acids long. V was pared by 3 bases and J by 7 bases, with 6 bases of the junction left unmatched. Per germline, CDR1 SEHNR and CDR2 FQNEAQ (reference sequence). CDR3 in DNA: TGTGCCAGCAGCTTTACCGGGACAGGGGGCCGTGAAAAACTGTTTTTT. Its translation: CASSFTGTGGREKLFF.

The chain recombines TRBV29-1 with TRBJ2-1; TRBD1 agrees at 11 bases. After removal of 7 bases from V and 6 bases from J, the junction contained 8 bases not matched to a gene. The CDR3 length is 14 residues. The germline V gene has CDR1 SQVTM and CDR2 ANQGSEA. The CDR3 is CSGPTGTGGNEQFF. The CDR3 DNA follows: TGCAGCGGCCCAACCGGGACAGGGGGCAATGAGCAGTTCTTC.

V gene TRBV9 combines with J gene TRBJ2-3, with D tentatively TRBD1 (6 bases). Germline values: CDR1 SGDLS, CDR2 YYNGEE. This CDR3 contains 17 residues. The V gene lost 3 bases and the J gene lost 1 base, with 18 bases spanning the gap. The CDR3 DNA reads as TGTGCCAGCAGCGCCCTCAGGGGTGAGTCCGGCACAGATACGCAGTATTTT. It is translated as CASSALRGESGTDTQYF.

The rearrangement uses TRBV7-9 and TRBJ2-1; 12 nucleotides line up with TRBD2. This CDR3 contains 13 residues. Germline lookup yields CDR1 SEHNR and CDR2 FQNEAQ (reference sequence). Germline trimming cut 8 bases from V and 8 bases from J; bases unmatched to any gene: 4. In DNA form, the CDR3 reads TGTGCCAGCGGGACTAGCGGGCTGGATGAGCAGTTCTTC. Translated, it gives CASGTSGLDEQFF.

In this sample, this clone turned up once. The chain couples TRBV10-3 to TRBJ2-7, with 12 bases matching TRBD2. The CDR3 consists of 14 residues. The trim removed 6 bases at V and 3 bases at J, leaving 3 bases unmatched. Germline CDR1 is ENHRY and CDR2 is SYGVKD. CDR3 protein: CAIRTSGRDYEQYF. In nucleotides, the CDR3 is TGTGCCATCAGGACTAGCGGGAGAGACTACGAGCAGTACTTC.

The chain combines TRBV30 with TRBJ2-7, with 11 bases that match TRBD1. This CDR3 has 14 amino acids. V lost 2 bases, J lost 2 bases, and 2 bases stayed unmatched. CDR1 and CDR2 from the germline V gene are GTSNPN and SVGIG (reference sequence). CDR3: CAWSRTGGPYEQYV. CDR3 nucleotides: TGTGCCTGGAGTCGGACAGGGGGCCCCTACGAGCAGTACGTC.

The chain combines TRBV25-1 with TRBJ1-3; possibly TRBD1 for D (6 bases). The V end lost 4 bases, the J end lost 0 bases, and 16 bases lay between the germline ends. The germline V gene has CDR1 MGHDK and CDR2 SYGVNS. The CDR3 has 17 residues. CDR3: CASSAPGGLPSGNTIYF. The CDR3 DNA reads as TGTGCCAGCAGTGCACCCGGGGGGCTTCCCTCTGGAAACACCATATATTTT. Filled out from reference TRBV25-1 and TRBJ1-3, the complete variable domain reads EADIYQTPRYLVIGTGKKITLECSQTMGHDKMYWYQQDPGMELHLIHYSYGVNSTEKGDLSSESTVSRIRTEHFPLTLESARPSHTSQYLCASSAPGGLPSGNTIYFGEGSWLTVV.

The CDR3 DNA is TGTGCCTGGAGTGACGGGACTCCTCAGTTCTTC. Translation gives CAWSDGTPQFF. The V call is TRBV30, the J call TRBJ2-1, with a possible D match to TRBD2 (6 bases). The CDR3 has 11 amino acids. The V end lost 1 base, the J end lost 13 bases, and 11 bases lay between the germline ends. From germline, CDR1 is GTSNPN and CDR2 SVGIG (reference sequence).

This chain links TRBV7-9 with TRBJ1-1, with D uncertain. The CDR3 is 16 amino acids. CDR1 is SEHNR, CDR2 FQNEAQ, per germline (reference sequence). The V and J ends lost 2 bases and 1 base respectively, with 14 bases between them. CDR3 region: CASSLLGMNKNTEAFF. CDR3 nucleotides: TGTGCCAGCAGCTTACTCGGGATGAACAAGAACACTGAAGCTTTCTTT.

This clone was seen a few times. CDR3 loop: CASSESLAGSGYEQYV. The CDR3 DNA reads TGCGCCAGCAGTGAGTCGTTAGCGGGAAGTGGCTACGAGCAGTACGTC. This chain links TRBV10-1 with TRBJ2-7; 8 bases map to TRBD2. Germline CDR1 is WNHNN and CDR2 is SYGVQD (reference sequence). V was pared by 0 bases and J by 3 bases, with 7 bases of the junction left unmatched. The CDR3 loop spans 16 amino acids.

V gene TRBV19 combines with J gene TRBJ2-1; 10 nucleotides align to TRBD2. The V and J ends lost 6 bases and 8 bases, in that order; junction bases with no gene match: 4. Germline values: CDR1 LNHDA, CDR2 SQIVND (reference sequence). The CDR3 runs 13 residues. The chain's CDR3 is CASRFLAGDEQFF. The CDR3 DNA sequence: TGTGCCAGTAGATTTCTAGCGGGAGATGAGCAGTTCTTC.

V usage is TRBV5-4 and J usage is TRBJ2-7; a weak D match, TRBD1 (6 bases). V was shortened by 4 bases and J by 2 bases, with 19 bases between the two germline ends. The CDR3 consists of 16 residues. CDR1 is SGHNT, CDR2 YYREEE, per germline (reference sequence). The CDR3 nucleotides read TGTGCCAGCAGCCGCAAGCCGGGACACGTAGCCTACGAGCAGTACTTC. Amino acid sequence: CASSRKPGHVAYEQYF. The entire variable domain, with the rest obtained from reference TRBV5-4 and TRBJ2-7, is as follows: ETGVTQSPTHLIKTRGQQVTLRCSSQSGHNTVSWYQQALGQGPQFIFQYYREEENGRGNFPPRFSGLQFPNYSSELNVNALELDDSALYLCASSRKPGHVAYEQYFGPGTRLTVT.